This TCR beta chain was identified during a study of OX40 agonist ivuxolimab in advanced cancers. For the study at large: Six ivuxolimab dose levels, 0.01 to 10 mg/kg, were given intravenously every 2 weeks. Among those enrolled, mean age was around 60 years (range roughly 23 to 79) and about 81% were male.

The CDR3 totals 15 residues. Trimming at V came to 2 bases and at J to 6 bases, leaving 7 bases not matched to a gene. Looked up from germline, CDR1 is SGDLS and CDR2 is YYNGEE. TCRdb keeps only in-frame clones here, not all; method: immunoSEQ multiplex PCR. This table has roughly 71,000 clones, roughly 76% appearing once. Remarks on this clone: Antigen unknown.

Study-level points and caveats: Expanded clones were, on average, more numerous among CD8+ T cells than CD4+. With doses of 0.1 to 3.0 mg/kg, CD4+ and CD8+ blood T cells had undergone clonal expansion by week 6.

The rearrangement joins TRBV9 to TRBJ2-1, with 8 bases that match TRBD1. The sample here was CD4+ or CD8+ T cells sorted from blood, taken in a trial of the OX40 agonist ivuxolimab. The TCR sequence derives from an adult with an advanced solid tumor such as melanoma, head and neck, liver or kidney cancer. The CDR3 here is CASSVADRDVNEQFF. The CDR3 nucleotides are TGTGCCAGCAGCGTTGCGGACAGGGATGTCAATGAGCAGTTCTTC.